This T cell receptor (beta chain) was identified during a study of response to subunit inactivated influenza vaccine. General study findings and limits: T cells newly recruited by each seasonal influenza vaccination are few, the authors suggested.

With 1 base removed from V and 6 bases from J, the gap between germline ends came to 12 bases. The germline V gene has CDR1 SEHNR and CDR2 FQNEAQ (reference sequence). This CDR3 is built from 14 residues. About this clonotype itself: Its specificity is unknown.

TCRdb reprocessed the RT-PCR reads via MiXCR and lists one record per CDR3 protein. The sample consists of 650,000 to 800,000 distinct CDR3 sequences, less than 20% of them appearing once. The TCR sequence derives from a man aged 45-65 years who received an inactivated influenza vaccine. This rearrangement joins TRBV7-9 to TRBJ1-2, with unresolved D. The specimen comprised PBMCs from blood, sampled more than 4 days after vaccination. The CDR3 reads CASSLVPEFHGYTF. The CDR3 region has the DNA TGTGCCAGCAGCTTAGTTCCGGAGTTCCATGGCTACACCTTC.